These T cell receptor beta chains were read from a single sample in a study of regulatory T cells in long-lasting Graves disease. TCRdb redid the calling of the multiplex PCR reads with MiXCR, one entry per CDR3 protein. Of more than 400,000 distinct CDR3 sequences in the sample, about a sixth were seen once. This sample was shared with a second study, whose subject was T cells in Graves' hyperthyroidism and ophthalmopathy.

The sample here was peripheral blood mononuclear cells (PBMCs), taken at new diagnosis, from a patient treated with antithyroid drugs. All receptors come from a woman between 25 and 40 years old with Graves disease. CDR3s include the opening cysteine and the closing phenylalanine or tryptophan. Each record gives: CDR3 DNA, CDR3 protein, J gene, D gene, V gene, clone size. D genes are given only for firm matches. Part of the rows lack a size; the others show once, few, many or a class for expanded clones.

CDR3nt: TGTGCCAGCAGCCTAACGGGGGGCCAGCCCCAGCATTTT; CDR3aa: CASSLTGGQPQHF; j_gene: TRBJ1-5; d_gene: -; v_gene: TRBV11-1; abundance: many
CDR3nt: TGCAGCGCCGGTGGCGGGATTACGTACCAAGAGACCCAGTACTTC; CDR3aa: CSAGGGITYQETQYF; j_gene: TRBJ2-5; d_gene: -; v_gene: TRBV29-1; abundance: few
CDR3nt: TGCAGTGCCCTTAGCGGGGTCAGCTCCTACGAGCAGTACTTC; CDR3aa: CSALSGVSSYEQYF; j_gene: TRBJ2-7; d_gene: TRBD2; v_gene: TRBV20-1; abundance: many
CDR3nt: TGTGCCAGCAGCTTCGGGAGCCCTAGTGAAAAACTGTTTTTT; CDR3aa: CASSFGSPSEKLFF; j_gene: TRBJ1-4; d_gene: -; v_gene: TRBV5-6; abundance: few
CDR3nt: TGTGCCAGCAGTGAATTATCTTTTTGGGACAGGGCCCTCTGGGAGCAGTACTTC; CDR3aa: CASSELSFWDRALWEQYF; j_gene: TRBJ2-7; d_gene: TRBD1; v_gene: TRBV6-2/TRBV6-3; abundance: many
CDR3nt: TGTGCCGCGGCAAGCGTGAACACTGAAGCTTTCTTT; CDR3aa: CAAASVNTEAFF; j_gene: TRBJ1-1; d_gene: -; v_gene: TRBV10-3; abundance: few
CDR3nt: TGCGCCAGCAGCCCCGGGACTAGCGCTTACTCCTACGAGCAGTACTTC; CDR3aa: CASSPGTSAYSYEQYF; j_gene: TRBJ2-7; d_gene: TRBD2; v_gene: TRBV5-1; abundance: -
CDR3nt: TGTGCCAGCAGTTTATCGGGGAGGAACGAGCAGTACTTC; CDR3aa: CASSLSGRNEQYF; j_gene: TRBJ2-7; d_gene: -; v_gene: TRBV27; abundance: many
CDR3nt: TGTGCCAGTGTCGCGGGCGGCACAGATACGCAGTATTTT; CDR3aa: CASVAGGTDTQYF; j_gene: TRBJ2-3; d_gene: -; v_gene: TRBV28; abundance: -
CDR3nt: TGCAGTGCCCCTCCCCGCGACAGGGGGCATAATTCACCCCTCCACTTT; CDR3aa: CSAPPRDRGHNSPLHF; j_gene: TRBJ1-6; d_gene: TRBD1; v_gene: TRBV20-1; abundance: many
CDR3nt: TGTGCCAGCAGTATCTCACAGGGAAGGGAGCAGTTCTTC; CDR3aa: CASSISQGREQFF; j_gene: TRBJ2-1; d_gene: -; v_gene: TRBV6-1; abundance: many
CDR3nt: TGTGCCAGCAGGACCTTTTTCGGGACAGCCTACAATGAGCAGTTCTTC; CDR3aa: CASRTFFGTAYNEQFF; j_gene: TRBJ2-1; d_gene: TRBD1; v_gene: TRBV6-1; abundance: many
CDR3nt: TGTGCCAGCAGTTATTCGCGGGAGGGGGAGACCCAGTACTTC; CDR3aa: CASSYSREGETQYF; j_gene: TRBJ2-5; d_gene: TRBD2; v_gene: TRBV6-2/TRBV6-3; abundance: many
CDR3nt: TGTGCCAGCTCACCACAGAGTACGCAGTATTTT; CDR3aa: CASSPQSTQYF; j_gene: TRBJ2-3; d_gene: -; v_gene: TRBV18; abundance: many
CDR3nt: TGCAGTGCTTCTGGGGGGCGAACAAACTATGGCTACACCTTC; CDR3aa: CSASGGRTNYGYTF; j_gene: TRBJ1-2; d_gene: -; v_gene: TRBV20-1; abundance: many
CDR3nt: TGTGCCAGCAGGGGGAGGGCAGGCGTGAACACTGAAGCTTTCTTT; CDR3aa: CASRGRAGVNTEAFF; j_gene: TRBJ1-1; d_gene: -; v_gene: TRBV7-9; abundance: many
CDR3nt: TGCAGTGCTGCGGGACATACCTACAATGAGCAGTTCTTC; CDR3aa: CSAAGHTYNEQFF; j_gene: TRBJ2-1; d_gene: -; v_gene: TRBV20-1; abundance: few
CDR3nt: TGTGCCAGCTCACCACCTCGGCGAACCGGGGAGCTGTTTTTT; CDR3aa: CASSPPRRTGELFF; j_gene: TRBJ2-2; d_gene: -; v_gene: TRBV18; abundance: many
CDR3nt: TGTGCCAGCAGCTTAGTAATGAGGGAAAGTAGCCAGTACTTC; CDR3aa: CASSLVMRESSQYF; j_gene: TRBJ2-5; d_gene: -; v_gene: TRBV7-2; abundance: many
CDR3nt: TGTGCCAGCAGCCAGACGACAGGGGGGTTTGCTGAAGCTTTCTTT; CDR3aa: CASSQTTGGFAEAFF; j_gene: TRBJ1-1; d_gene: TRBD1; v_gene: TRBV7-9; abundance: few
CDR3nt: TGTGCCAGCGGGCGGGTTAACACTGAAGCTTTCTTT; CDR3aa: CASGRVNTEAFF; j_gene: TRBJ1-1; d_gene: -; v_gene: TRBV6-1; abundance: -
CDR3nt: TGTGCCAGCAGCGCAGCTAGTGGCTACACCTTC; CDR3aa: CASSAASGYTF; j_gene: TRBJ1-2; d_gene: -; v_gene: TRBV7-2; abundance: -
CDR3nt: TGTGCCAGCAGCTATGGGAAACGGGGAAAAGCTTTCTTT; CDR3aa: CASSYGKRGKAFF; j_gene: TRBJ1-1; d_gene: -; v_gene: TRBV7-3; abundance: many
CDR3nt: TGCAGTGCTACTCGGACAGAGGTTTACGAGCAGTACTTC; CDR3aa: CSATRTEVYEQYF; j_gene: TRBJ2-7; d_gene: -; v_gene: TRBV20-1; abundance: many
CDR3nt: TGTGCCAGCAGCCTCGGGACAGGGATAACTGAAGCTTTCTTT; CDR3aa: CASSLGTGITEAFF; j_gene: TRBJ1-1; d_gene: TRBD1; v_gene: TRBV3-1; abundance: many
CDR3nt: TGTGCCAGCAGCAGAAGACTAGCGGGAACAACCTACAATGAGCAGTTCTTC; CDR3aa: CASSRRLAGTTYNEQFF; j_gene: TRBJ2-1; d_gene: TRBD2; v_gene: TRBV6-2/TRBV6-3; abundance: -
CDR3nt: TGTGCCATCAGACCCGACGCCCCCCACCAGGATGGCTACACCTTC; CDR3aa: CAIRPDAPHQDGYTF; j_gene: TRBJ1-2; d_gene: -; v_gene: TRBV10-3; abundance: -
CDR3nt: TGTGCCAGCAGCGGCGGGAACTCCTACGAGCAGTTCTTC; CDR3aa: CASSGGNSYEQFF; j_gene: TRBJ2-1; d_gene: -; v_gene: TRBV27; abundance: -
CDR3nt: TGCAGTGCCCAGGGACTAAGTAGTGTGCAGTACTTC; CDR3aa: CSAQGLSSVQYF; j_gene: TRBJ2-7; d_gene: TRBD2; v_gene: TRBV20-1; abundance: few
CDR3nt: TGCAGTGCTAGCCGGGACAGCACCAATCAGCCCCAGCATTTT; CDR3aa: CSASRDSTNQPQHF; j_gene: TRBJ1-5; d_gene: TRBD1; v_gene: TRBV20-1; abundance: many
CDR3nt: TGTGCCAGCACCAAGACGGGCAATGAGCAGTTCTTC; CDR3aa: CASTKTGNEQFF; j_gene: TRBJ2-1; d_gene: -; v_gene: TRBV2; abundance: many
CDR3nt: TGTGCCTGGAGTGTAACCCGCAGGGTGACCTACGAGCAGTACTTC; CDR3aa: CAWSVTRRVTYEQYF; j_gene: TRBJ2-7; d_gene: -; v_gene: TRBV30; abundance: many
CDR3nt: TGCAGTGCTCCGAACCTAGGCAACACCGGGGAGCTGTTTTTT; CDR3aa: CSAPNLGNTGELFF; j_gene: TRBJ2-2; d_gene: -; v_gene: TRBV20-1; abundance: many
CDR3nt: TGTGCCAGCACCTCGGGGGGACACAATGAGCAGTTCTTC; CDR3aa: CASTSGGHNEQFF; j_gene: TRBJ2-1; d_gene: TRBD2; v_gene: TRBV12-3/TRBV12-4; abundance: many
CDR3nt: TGTGCCAGCAGCTTGGCCGTCGGGGCTGGGGCCAACGTCCTGACTTTC; CDR3aa: CASSLAVGAGANVLTF; j_gene: TRBJ2-6; d_gene: -; v_gene: TRBV5-8; abundance: few
CDR3nt: TGTGCCAGCAGCCAGGGGGCTAGCGGATTTGCCTACGAGCAGTACTTC; CDR3aa: CASSQGASGFAYEQYF; j_gene: TRBJ2-7; d_gene: -; v_gene: TRBV7-8; abundance: many
CDR3nt: TGTGCCAGCAGCGAACCCGGGACTGAAGCTTTCTTT; CDR3aa: CASSEPGTEAFF; j_gene: TRBJ1-1; d_gene: -; v_gene: TRBV16; abundance: few
CDR3nt: TGCAGTGGAGAGGAAGGGGGGGATGAAGCTTTCTTT; CDR3aa: CSGEEGGDEAFF; j_gene: TRBJ1-1; d_gene: -; v_gene: TRBV20-1; abundance: many
CDR3nt: TGCGCCAGCAGCTTAATCAGGGGCCACGAGCAGTACTTC; CDR3aa: CASSLIRGHEQYF; j_gene: TRBJ2-7; d_gene: -; v_gene: TRBV5-1; abundance: many
CDR3nt: TGTGCCAGCACAAAACAGTCAATATTAGGCTATGGCTACACCTTC; CDR3aa: CASTKQSILGYGYTF; j_gene: TRBJ1-2; d_gene: -; v_gene: TRBV6-1; abundance: few
CDR3nt: TGTGCCAGCAGCTTAGATCGGGAGCGATACAATGAGCAGTTCTTC; CDR3aa: CASSLDRERYNEQFF; j_gene: TRBJ2-1; d_gene: -; v_gene: TRBV7-9; abundance: many
CDR3nt: TGTGCCAGCAGTTTAGGAAGGGGGATTAACGAGCAGTACTTC; CDR3aa: CASSLGRGINEQYF; j_gene: TRBJ2-7; d_gene: -; v_gene: TRBV12-3/TRBV12-4; abundance: -
CDR3nt: TGTGCCAGCAGGACGACTACAGAGGGTGAAAAACTGTTTTTT; CDR3aa: CASRTTTEGEKLFF; j_gene: TRBJ1-4; d_gene: -; v_gene: TRBV27; abundance: many
CDR3nt: TGTGCCAGCAGACCGGGACTAGCGGGAGTCGGCGAGCAGTACTTC; CDR3aa: CASRPGLAGVGEQYF; j_gene: TRBJ2-7; d_gene: TRBD2; v_gene: TRBV7-9; abundance: many
CDR3nt: TGTGCCACCAGTGACCGTACAGGGAGGACTAGCGGAGGCTACAATGAGCAGTTCTTC; CDR3aa: CATSDRTGRTSGGYNEQFF; j_gene: TRBJ2-1; d_gene: TRBD2; v_gene: TRBV24-1; abundance: many
CDR3nt: TGTGCCACCAGTGATCCCACCAAGGGGGGAGGCCTCAACAATGAGCAGTTCTTC; CDR3aa: CATSDPTKGGGLNNEQFF; j_gene: TRBJ2-1; d_gene: -; v_gene: TRBV24-1; abundance: many
CDR3nt: TGTGCCACCAGTGACCACCTAGCGGGAGGGTTGGACGAGCAGTACTTC; CDR3aa: CATSDHLAGGLDEQYF; j_gene: TRBJ2-7; d_gene: TRBD2; v_gene: TRBV24-1; abundance: many
CDR3nt: TGTGCCAGCAGCTTAGATCGGGGGACTGAAGGGAACTTC; CDR3aa: CASSLDRGTEGNF; j_gene: TRBJ2-7; d_gene: -; v_gene: TRBV11-2; abundance: many
CDR3nt: TGTGCCAGCAGGGCAGGGGCGGGGGATGAAAAACTGTTTTTT; CDR3aa: CASRAGAGDEKLFF; j_gene: TRBJ1-4; d_gene: -; v_gene: TRBV6-1; abundance: many
CDR3nt: TGTGCCAGCAGTCCCCCCAGAGCCATAGGTGAAAAACTGTTTTTT; CDR3aa: CASSPPRAIGEKLFF; j_gene: TRBJ1-4; d_gene: -; v_gene: TRBV12-3/TRBV12-4; abundance: -
CDR3nt: TGTGCCAGCACCTTCAGGCGGAACACTGAAGCTTTCTTT; CDR3aa: CASTFRRNTEAFF; j_gene: TRBJ1-1; d_gene: -; v_gene: TRBV6-2/TRBV6-3; abundance: many
CDR3nt: TGTGCCAGCAGTTTGACTGACAGGAACACTGAAGCTTTCTTT; CDR3aa: CASSLTDRNTEAFF; j_gene: TRBJ1-1; d_gene: -; v_gene: TRBV12-3/TRBV12-4; abundance: many
CDR3nt: TGTGCCAGCAGCCAAGGTTCGGACAGGGACTACACCTTC; CDR3aa: CASSQGSDRDYTF; j_gene: TRBJ1-2; d_gene: TRBD1; v_gene: TRBV3-1; abundance: many
CDR3nt: TGCGCCAGCAGCCCCATTACTAGCGACGGGGAGCTGTTTTTT; CDR3aa: CASSPITSDGELFF; j_gene: TRBJ2-2; d_gene: TRBD2; v_gene: TRBV5-1; abundance: -
CDR3nt: TGTGCCAGTAGTATAGCGGGCAGGGTTTTTGCTGAAGCTTTCTTT; CDR3aa: CASSIAGRVFAEAFF; j_gene: TRBJ1-1; d_gene: -; v_gene: TRBV19; abundance: -
CDR3nt: TGCAGTGCTTCCCCTGCGGATACGCAGTATTTT; CDR3aa: CSASPADTQYF; j_gene: TRBJ2-3; d_gene: -; v_gene: TRBV20-1; abundance: many
CDR3nt: TGCGCCAGCAGCTTCGGAGAAGATACGCAGTATTTT; CDR3aa: CASSFGEDTQYF; j_gene: TRBJ2-3; d_gene: -; v_gene: TRBV5-1; abundance: many
CDR3nt: TGCAGCGTTGAGCCGACAGAGACCCCTTACAATGAGCAGTTCTTC; CDR3aa: CSVEPTETPYNEQFF; j_gene: TRBJ2-1; d_gene: -; v_gene: TRBV29-1; abundance: many
CDR3nt: TGCGCCAGCAGCCAAGAAGCCAGGGCGGGCGGCTACACCTTC; CDR3aa: CASSQEARAGGYTF; j_gene: TRBJ1-2; d_gene: -; v_gene: TRBV4-3; abundance: few